The rows below give T cell receptor beta chains drawn from one sample of a study of T-cell memory formation after mild COVID-19. Using its own MiXCR run on the 5' RACE reads, TCRdb lists one record per CDR3 protein. Found here are 350,000 to 450,000 distinct CDR3 sequences, roughly an eighth of them singletons; the top ten hold less than 25%. Sequencing was performed on PBMCs or a T cell subset sorted from them (not recorded which). The receptors derive from a man aged 18 to 29 who had mild COVID-19 (a few samples of this study predate the infection). Cell type and time point are not known. CDR3s include the opening cysteine and the closing phenylalanine or tryptophan. A D gene is named only where the DNA matches it firmly. Size is omitted from some rows. Given values are once, few, many or a class for expanded clones.

j_call cdr3_length clone_size v_call d_call cdr3_nt cdr3_aa
TRBJ1-1 16 many TRBV7-9 TRBD1 TGTGCCAGCAGCTTAGGGTGGGACAGGGCGGTCACTGAAGCTTTCTTT CASSLGWDRAVTEAFF
TRBJ2-2 15 few TRBV3-1 NA TGTGCCAGCAGCCCCAGACTGGATAGGACAGGGGAGCTGTTTTTT CASSPRLDRTGELFF
TRBJ1-2 16 few TRBV6-5 TRBD1 TGTGCTGCCGTACCGGGACAGGGGGCGTTCGGCTATGGCTACACCTTC CAAVPGQGAFGYGYTF
TRBJ2-7 14 NA TRBV7-2 NA TGTGCCAGCAGCCCAATGGGAGGAGTCTACGAGCAGTACTTC CASSPMGGVYEQYF
TRBJ2-7 14 NA TRBV29-1 TRBD1 TGCAGCGTCCGAACCGGGACAGGGTCCCACGAGCAGTACTTC CSVRTGTGSHEQYF
TRBJ1-5 14 NA TRBV27 NA TGTGCCAGCAGTTTACAGGGGATTAATCAGCCCCAGCATTTT CASSLQGINQPQHF
TRBJ1-1 15 few TRBV20-1 NA TGCAGTGCTAGAGAGGGGGGGCAGGTGAACACTGAAGCTTTCTTT CSAREGGQVNTEAFF
TRBJ2-7 14 few TRBV4-2 NA TGTGCCAGCAGCCAAGTAGGTCCGGGAGACGAGCAGTACTTC CASSQVGPGDEQYF
TRBJ2-7 14 many TRBV10-1 NA TGCGCCAGCAGCCCGAGAGGCCCCCCCTACGAGCAGTACTTC CASSPRGPPYEQYF
TRBJ1-2 14 NA TRBV20-1 NA TGCAGTGCCACACGCCAACAGGGTGCGTATGGCTACACCTTC CSATRQQGAYGYTF
TRBJ2-3 15 NA TRBV5-1 TRBD1 TGCGCCAGCAGCTTGGTGACAGGGGGCTCTGATACGCAGTATTTT CASSLVTGGSDTQYF
TRBJ2-3 16 few TRBV6-2/TRBV6-3 TRBD2 TGTGCCAGCAAACCCCTCGGGGGGGGGCCTGCAGATACGCAGTATTTT CASKPLGGGPADTQYF
TRBJ2-3 15 NA TRBV5-1 TRBD2 TGCGCCAGCAGCGTCCGGGGGGGCAGTGAAGATACGCAGTATTTT CASSVRGGSEDTQYF
TRBJ2-1 13 NA TRBV4-2 NA TGTGCCAGCAGCCAAGGAAGAAACAATGAGCAGTTCTTC CASSQGRNNEQFF
TRBJ2-7 15 many TRBV6-5 TRBD1 TGTGCCAGCAGTTACGGGGGGACAGGGTCCTACGAGCAGTACTTC CASSYGGTGSYEQYF
TRBJ2-3 15 few TRBV3-1 TRBD2 TGTGCCAGCAGCCAAGTGGGTAGCGGGACCCCTACGCAGTATTTT CASSQVGSGTPTQYF
TRBJ1-1 15 few TRBV7-8 TRBD1 TGTGCCAGCAGGCGTACGAGGACAGGTGCCGTGGAAGCTTTCTTT CASRRTRTGAVEAFF
TRBJ1-2 12 few TRBV24-1 NA TGTGCCACCAGTCGCCAGGGTTTTGGCTACACCTTC CATSRQGFGYTF
TRBJ2-3 15 few TRBV4-1 NA TGCGCCAGCAGCCAAGAGGCAGGACTCGGGGATACGCAGTATTTT CASSQEAGLGDTQYF
TRBJ2-1 13 NA TRBV10-3 TRBD2 TGTGCCATCAGGACTAGCCCGGCGGGCGAGCAGTTCTTC CAIRTSPAGEQFF
TRBJ2-7 14 NA TRBV29-1 NA TGCAGCGTTGAACGGCCGGGCCTAGGGGGCGAGCAGTACTTC CSVERPGLGGEQYF
TRBJ2-1 13 NA TRBV14 NA TGTGCCAGCAGCCAAGTTTTGGGGGCGCACCAGTTCTTC CASSQVLGAHQFF
TRBJ2-7 11 few TRBV5-1 NA TGCGCCAGCAGCGATACCTACGAGCAGTACTTC CASSDTYEQYF
TRBJ2-1 10 few TRBV6-2/TRBV6-3 NA TGTGCCAGCAGGGGAGCCCAGCAGTTCTTC CASRGAQQFF
TRBJ2-5 13 few TRBV6-1 NA TGTGCCAGCAGTGAAGGGTCCTGGGAGACCCAGTACTTC CASSEGSWETQYF
TRBJ2-5 15 many TRBV20-1 TRBD1 TGCAGTGCAAATTCCCGGGACAGGCCCTTCAGGACCCAGTACTTC CSANSRDRPFRTQYF
TRBJ1-1 16 many TRBV6-5 TRBD1 TGTGCCAGCAGTTACTCGGCAGGGGGCCAGGGAACTGAAGCTTTCTTT CASSYSAGGQGTEAFF
TRBJ1-1 13 NA TRBV5-4 NA TGTGCCAGCAGGTTCACGGAGAACACTGAAGCTTTCTTT CASRFTENTEAFF
TRBJ2-2 15 many TRBV7-2 TRBD1 TGTGCCAGCAGAAAGACAGGGGACCTCACCGGGGAGCTGTTTTTT CASRKTGDLTGELFF
TRBJ2-6 16 few TRBV7-2 TRBD1 TGTGCCAGCAGCGCCGGCACAGGGGCTGGGGCCAACGTCCTGACTTTC CASSAGTGAGANVLTF
TRBJ2-1 12 few TRBV12-3/TRBV12-4 NA TGTGCCAGCAGCCCCCGGTCAGCCGAGCAGTTCTTC CASSPRSAEQFF
TRBJ2-5 11 few TRBV30 TRBD2 TGTGCCTGGGCGGGGGGGGAGACCCAGTACTTC CAWAGGETQYF
TRBJ2-1 15 many TRBV20-1 TRBD2 TGCAGTGCGGACTGGACTAGCGGGGGGGCTGGTGAGCAGTTCTTC CSADWTSGGAGEQFF
TRBJ2-7 15 NA TRBV7-6 TRBD2 TGTGCCAGCAGCTCGGGGGGGCGAGCTCGGGGCGAGCAGTACTTC CASSSGGRARGEQYF
TRBJ1-1 12 NA TRBV20-1 NA TGCAGTGCTAGAGATCTCAGGGCTGAAGCTTTCTTT CSARDLRAEAFF
TRBJ1-4 14 few TRBV29-1 NA TGCAGCGTTGAACCGAGGGGGTATAATGAAAAACTGTTTTTT CSVEPRGYNEKLFF
TRBJ1-2 12 NA TRBV6-6 TRBD1 TGTGCCAGCAGTAGGACAGGGGTAGGCTACACCTTC CASSRTGVGYTF